The 18 T cell receptor beta chains in this list originate from one sample, sequenced in a study of CD8 T cells in Susac syndrome. RNA in amounts of roughly 0.45 to 1 ug was reverse transcribed with random hexamers. TCRdb itself ran the immunoSEQ multiplex PCR reads through MiXCR, one entry per CDR3 protein. The sample lists fewer than 95,000 distinct CDR3 sequences; 95% to 97% were seen once. What was sequenced was CD8+ T cells from PBMCs. These TCRs come from a human donor with Susac syndrome.

The V gene is TRBV7-2, the J gene TRBJ1-6, with 8 bases that match TRBD1. This CDR3 contains 16 residues. With V trimmed by 2 bases and J by 10 bases, 10 bases remained unmatched. Germline CDR1 SGHTA, CDR2 FQGNSA. The chain's CDR3 is CASSLSAGGQNSPLHF. The DNA for the CDR3 is TGTGCCAGCAGCTTATCGGCAGGGGGCCAGAACTCACCCCTCCACTTT.

The chain employs TRBV12-3 or TRBV12-4 and TRBJ2-3, with 10 positions matching TRBD2. CDR3 length: 18 residues. Unmatched junction bases numbered 10, after V lost 3 bases and J lost 1 base. CDR3 sequence: CASSFWASGGPGTDTQYF. CDR3 bases: TGTGCCAGCAGTTTTTGGGCTAGCGGGGGACCGGGCACAGATACGCAGTATTTT.

This clonotype was detected once. The chain joins TRBV20-1 to TRBJ1-6; D is ambiguous. There are 13 residues in the CDR3. Trimming took 3 bases from V and 6 from J, leaving 9 bases between them. Looked up from germline, CDR1 is DFQATT and CDR2 is SNEGSKA (reference sequence). CDR3 protein: CSARVGFNSPLHF. For the CDR3, the DNA is TGCAGTGCTAGGGTAGGGTTTAATTCACCCCTCCACTTT.

This clonotype has a single count. The chain recombines TRBV5-4 with TRBJ2-3, with a tentative D call TRBD1 (5 bases). V shed 1 base and J shed 4 bases, with 10 bases lying between them. Germline V gene data show CDR1 as SGHNT and CDR2 as YYREEE (reference sequence). The CDR3 length is 14 residues. CDR3 sequence: CASSLRGSPDTQYF. In DNA form, the CDR3 reads TGTGCCAGCAGCTTGAGGGGATCCCCAGATACGCAGTATTTT.

The rearrangement links TRBV6-5 to TRBJ2-1; 8 bases line up with TRBD1. Germline assignment: CDR1 MNHEY and CDR2 SVGAGI. The junction had 5 bases not matched to a gene; V was cut back by 0 bases and J by 7 bases. The CDR3 totals 15 residues. Here the CDR3 reads CASSYSTGVNNEQFF. The CDR3 region has the DNA TGTGCCAGCAGTTACTCGACAGGGGTAAATAATGAGCAGTTCTTC.

This clonotype was recorded once. The chain is built from TRBV7-6 and TRBJ2-3; TRBD2 matches 7 bases. Germline CDR1 and CDR2: SGHVS and FNYEAQ. V lost 6 bases and J lost 4; bases outside the gene matches: 4. The CDR3 contains 13 residues. The CDR3 region has the DNA TGTGCCAGCAGTAGCACTAGCGCAGATACGCAGTATTTT. It is translated as CASSSTSADTQYF. Drawing the rest from reference TRBV7-6 and TRBJ2-3, the complete variable domain is GAGVSQSPRYKVTKRGQDVALRCDPISGHVSLYWYRQALGQGPEFLTYFNYEAQQDKSGLPNDRFSAERPEGSISTLTIQRTEQRDSAMYRCASSSTSADTQYFGPGTRLTVL.

The chain carries TRBV7-2 and TRBJ1-2; TRBD1 might be the D (5 bases). CDR3 size: 14 residues. CDR1 is SGHTA, CDR2 FQGNSA, per germline. Deletions cut 5 bases from V and 2 bases from J, with 12 bases between. The CDR3 DNA follows: TGTGCCAGCAGCCGACAAGGGGACAACTATGGCTACACCTTC. This encodes CASSRQGDNYGYTF.

This chain connects TRBV20-1 to TRBJ1-1; unclear D gene. The germline gives CDR1 DFQATT, CDR2 SNEGSKA (reference sequence). V was pared by 2 bases and J by 1 base, with 8 bases between. The CDR3 runs to 13 residues. CDR3 region: CSARKPTNTEAFF. The DNA for the CDR3 is TGCAGTGCTAGAAAGCCAACGAACACTGAAGCTTTCTTT.

The chain recombines TRBV29-1 with TRBJ2-7, with D perhaps matching TRBD2 (5 bases). The CDR3 length is 10 residues. Germline V gene lookup returns CDR1 SQVTM and CDR2 ANQGSEA. CDR3 residues: CSAGDYEQYF. The CDR3 DNA is TGCAGTGCCGGGGACTACGAGCAGTACTTC.

CDR3 nucleotide sequence: TGTGCCAGCAGGCTTCAGGGGGGCCCTGAAGCTTTCTTT. Amino acids: CASRLQGGPEAFF. The rearrangement uses TRBV7-9 and TRBJ1-1; 7 nucleotides match TRBD1. This CDR3 has 13 residues. Germline lookup yields CDR1 SEHNR and CDR2 FQNEAQ (reference sequence). The V gene end was trimmed by 6 bases and the J gene end by 6 bases; junction bases not matched to a gene: 7.

This chain joins TRBV2 and TRBJ2-1; D not resolved. The CDR3 is 10 residues long. Germline V gene lookup returns CDR1 SNHLY and CDR2 FYNNEI. V lost 3 bases, J lost 10 bases, and 4 bases lay in between. DNA of the CDR3: TGTGCCAGCAGTGAGGGGGAGCAGTTCTTC. This encodes CASSEGEQFF.

The chain links TRBV2 to TRBJ2-1; D is perhaps TRBD1 or TRBD2 (6 bases each). Germline V CDR1 and CDR2: SNHLY, FYNNEI. The CDR3 has 15 residues. Deletions cut 10 bases from V and 4 bases from J, with 20 bases between. The CDR3 region has the DNA TGTGCCACCGCAAGGCCGGGGGCCCTATACAATGAGCAGTTCTTC. This codes for CATARPGALYNEQFF. Full variable domain (remainder filled in from reference TRBV2 and TRBJ2-1): EPEVTQTPSHQVTQMGQEVILRCVPISNHLYFYWYRQILGQKVEFLVSFYNNEISEKSEIFDDQFSVERPDGSNFTLKIRSTKLEDSAMYFCATARPGALYNEQFFGPGTRLTVL.

The chain couples TRBV20-1 to TRBJ2-7; 9 positions match TRBD2. Unmatched junction bases numbered 9, after V lost 0 bases and J lost 0 bases. The CDR3 consists of 17 residues. CDR1 DFQATT and CDR2 SNEGSKA come from the germline V gene (reference sequence). The CDR3 DNA is TGCAGTGCTAGAGATCCGGGTAGCGGGGGCCACTCCTACGAGCAGTACTTC. Translation gives CSARDPGSGGHSYEQYF.

This clonotype was seen a single time. This chain links TRBV7-8 with TRBJ2-6; TRBD1 agrees at 8 bases. Germline CDR1 is SGHVS and CDR2 is FQNEAQ. J lost 3 bases, V lost 8 bases, and 9 bases had no gene match. The CDR3 spans 16 residues. The CDR3 DNA is TGTGCCAGCTCGAGGACAGGGATTTATGGGGCCAACGTCCTGACTTTC. This codes for CASSRTGIYGANVLTF. Full variable domain (remainder filled in from reference TRBV7-8 and TRBJ2-6): GAGVSQSPRYKVAKRGQDVALRCDPISGHVSLFWYQQALGQGPEFLTYFQNEAQLDKSGLPSDRFFAERPEGSVSTLKIQRTQQEDSAVYLCASSRTGIYGANVLTFGAGSRLTVL.

The chain recombines TRBV12-3 or TRBV12-4 with TRBJ1-1; D is uncertain. The CDR3 runs 12 residues. V was shortened by 3 bases and J by 6 bases, with 8 bases between the two germline ends. CDR3 region: CASSFSAAEAFF. In DNA, the CDR3 is TGTGCCAGCAGTTTTTCCGCGGCTGAAGCTTTCTTT.

This clonotype is a singleton in its sample. The chain recombines TRBV19 with TRBJ2-5; maybe TRBD1 (6 bases). V was clipped by 1 base and J by 2 bases, with 11 bases between them. The CDR3 contains 15 residues. Germline assignment: CDR1 LNHDA and CDR2 SQIVND (reference sequence). CDR3 protein: CASSIVGTTQETQYF. The CDR3 coding sequence is TGTGCCAGTAGTATAGTCGGGACAACTCAAGAGACCCAGTACTTC.

This chain connects TRBV29-1 to TRBJ1-2; D gene uncertain. CDR3 size: 11 residues. V lost 8 bases and J lost 8, with 15 bases in between. The V gene's germline CDR1 is SQVTM and CDR2 ANQGSEA. The CDR3 here is CSSPGEGGYTF. The CDR3 DNA reads as TGCAGCTCACCCGGGGAAGGCGGCTACACCTTC.

The rearrangement joins TRBV7-9 to TRBJ1-1; maybe TRBD1 (5 bases). The CDR3 contains 14 residues. Between the trimmed V and J ends, which lost 5 bases and 11 bases, there was a span of 21 bases. CDR1 is SEHNR, CDR2 FQNEAQ, per germline (reference sequence). This CDR3 is CASSHGGTVREAFF. The CDR3 DNA follows: TGTGCCAGCAGCCATGGAGGGACGGTCCGGGAGGCTTTCTTT.